Each of the 3 T cell receptor beta chains below was sequenced from the same sample in a study of T cells in Graves' hyperthyroidism and ophthalmopathy. RNA transcripts provided the source from which TCR beta CDR3 regions were amplified. HTBI primers were used for first-round RT-PCR of the TCR CDR3. TCRdb called the multiplex PCR reads again in MiXCR, with one record for every CDR3 protein. The sample has some 600,000 distinct CDR3 sequences; approximately 15% are singletons. Sequenced: blood. These receptors all come from a woman in her thirties with Graves' hyperthyroidism that later progressed to Graves' ophthalmopathy.

The chain links TRBV25-1 to TRBJ2-1, with 7 bases lining up with TRBD2. The CDR3 contains 15 residues. Germline lookup yields CDR1 MGHDK and CDR2 SYGVNS. J was trimmed by 2 bases and V by 2 bases; bases with no gene match: 3. CDR3 nucleotide sequence: TGTGCCAGCAGTGAAGGGCGGGGGACCTACAATGAGCAGTTCTTC. Protein sequence: CASSEGRGTYNEQFF.

Comments on this clonotype: A much larger clone lies one base from this, so it may be a read error. The V call is TRBV29-1, the J call TRBJ2-1, with D possibly TRBD1 on 6 matching bases. Germline V lookup: CDR1 SQVTM, CDR2 ANQGSEA. The V end lost 3 bases, the J end lost 5 bases, and 17 bases lay between the germline ends. This CDR3 has 15 amino acids. The CDR3 spells CSVDQAGAINNEQFF. For the CDR3, the DNA is TGCAGCGTTGACCAGGCAGGGGCCATTAACAATGAGCAGTTCTTC.

A remark on this clonotype: A much bigger clone sits one base away, suggesting this may be a read error. The chain uses TRBV6-2 or TRBV6-3 and TRBJ2-7, with D possibly matching TRBD1 (6 bases). The germline CDR1 and CDR2 sequences are MNHEY and SVGEGT. The CDR3 runs to 12 residues. CDR3: CTSSTNQGEQYF. In DNA, the CDR3 is TGTACCAGCAGTACAAATCAGGGGGAGCAGTACTTC.